What follows are 6 T cell receptor beta chains derived from one specimen sequenced in a study of T-cell memory formation after mild COVID-19 (dated by TCRdb to the early 2020s). Preparation of the library involved 5' RACE. The run used an Illumina NovaSeq 6000. TCRdb itself trimmed the public reads at Q25 with fastp, ran MiXCR and retained productive beta chains. Entries that share a CDR3 protein sequence are merged under the most common genes and DNA. The sample profile shows 250,000 to 300,000 distinct CDR3 sequences; roughly 15% of them were found once. The top ten hold 22% of the sample. Sequencing was carried out using PBMCs or a T cell subset sorted from them (not recorded which). These receptors all stem from a man aged 18 to 35 who had mild COVID-19 (a few samples of this study predate the infection). The sample titles of this study are shuffled in the database, so cell type and time point are left out; the donor was told from shared clones.

This clonotype turned up a few times. The rearrangement joins TRBV29-1 to TRBJ2-5; D tentatively fits TRBD1 or TRBD2 (5 bases each). CDR1 is SQVTM, CDR2 ANQGSEA, per germline. The V gene lost 1 base and the J gene lost 5 bases, with 17 bases spanning the gap. The CDR3 totals 15 residues. The CDR3 sequence is CSVEGDGLLGETQYF. The DNA for the CDR3 is TGCAGCGTTGAAGGGGACGGGCTCCTCGGGGAGACCCAGTACTTC.

This clonotype was seen more than once but under ten times. The chain couples TRBV7-2 to TRBJ2-3, with 12 nucleotides matching TRBD2. This CDR3 region has 14 residues. With V trimmed by 7 bases and J by 6 bases, 5 bases remained unmatched. The germline CDR1 and CDR2 sequences are SGHTA and FQGNSA. The CDR3 loop reads CASTPGLAGDTQYF. The CDR3 DNA reads as TGTGCCAGCACCCCCGGACTAGCGGGGGATACGCAGTATTTT. Combining the CDR3 with reference TRBV7-2 and TRBJ2-3 gives the whole variable domain GAGVSQSPSNKVTEKGKDVELRCDPISGHTALYWYRQSLGQGLEFLIYFQGNSAPDKSGLPSDRFSAERTGGSVSTLTIQRTQQEDSAVYLCASTPGLAGDTQYFGPGTRLTVL.

V and J are TRBV3-1 and TRBJ2-3, with 13 bases aligning to TRBD2. This CDR3 spans 21 amino acids. Germline trimming cut 4 bases from V and 0 bases from J; bases unmatched to any gene: 16. The germline CDR1 and CDR2 sequences are LGHDT and YNNKEL (reference sequence). Here the CDR3 DNA reads TGTGCCAGCAGCCTAGCGGGGGGACTAGCGGGGAACCATTCTAGCACAGATACGCAGTATTTT. Translation gives CASSLAGGLAGNHSSTDTQYF.

This chain joins TRBV6-2 or TRBV6-3 and TRBJ2-3; D may be TRBD1 (5 bases). The CDR3 is 14 residues long. V lost 2 bases, J lost 9 bases, and 15 bases lay in between. Germline CDR1 and CDR2: MNHEY and SVGEGT. CDR3 sequence (DNA): TGTGCCAGCAGTTACCCCGGCGACAGAGGCACGCAGTATTTT. Translation: CASSYPGDRGTQYF.

The chain joins TRBV21-1 to TRBJ1-2. TRBV21-1 is designated a pseudogene. The CDR3 spans 13 residues. The CDR3 is CASSTRPICGYTF. CDR3 nucleotides: TGTGCCAGCAGCACTCGTCCCATCTGTGGCTACACCTTC.

This clonotype was picked up many times. CDR3 sequence: CASSEKVRNEQFF. The CDR3 nucleotides read TGTGCCAGCAGCGAAAAAGTGCGTAATGAGCAGTTCTTC. This rearrangement joins TRBV9 to TRBJ2-1; D uncertain. Looked up from germline, CDR1 is SGDLS and CDR2 is YYNGEE. The CDR3 is made up of 13 amino acids. The V and J ends lost 3 bases and 7 bases respectively, with 11 bases between them.